The 29 T cell receptor beta chains below come from one sample, sequenced in a study of beta chain features in type 1 diabetes. The sequenced template was cDNA made from the entire isolated RNA. Sequencing was performed with immunoSEQ multiplex PCR; in TCRdb, only in-frame clones are kept and a portion is missing. This table has over 500,000 clones, roughly 15% appearing once. The sequenced material came from naive CD4+ T cells from blood. The source of these receptors is a man in his late teens or twenties in good health.

To note about this clone: This CDR3 is also generated by other DNA sequences in the sample. This chain uses TRBV28 with TRBJ1-5; D is uncertain. Trimming pared 6 bases from V and 0 bases from J, leaving 6 bases between. This CDR3 is built from 13 residues. The germline V gene encodes CDR1 MDHEN and CDR2 SYDVKM. CDR3 residues: CASSRYSNQPQHF. Here the CDR3 DNA reads TGTGCCAGCAGCAGGTATAGCAATCAGCCCCAGCATTTT.

The J gene is TRBJ2-1, the V gene TRBV29-1, with TRBD2 identical over 10 bases. V lost 4 bases and J lost 3; bases outside the gene matches: 6. From germline, CDR1 is SQVTM and CDR2 ANQGSEA. The CDR3 loop spans 15 amino acids. CDR3 loop: CSVASAGGFYNEQFF. The CDR3 nucleotides read TGCAGCGTTGCCTCAGCGGGAGGGTTCTACAATGAGCAGTTCTTC.

The gene calls are TRBV5-1 and TRBJ2-2; D is unclear. Germline V CDR1 and CDR2: SGHRS, YFSETQ. Trimming cost V 7 bases and J 2 bases, with 12 bases left between them. CDR3 length: 14 residues. As DNA, the CDR3 is TGCGCCAGCTGTAGAGGCCGTAACACCGGGGAGCTGTTTTTT. Protein sequence: CASCRGRNTGELFF.

Comment on this clone: The junction departs from the called germline gene at one end, perhaps through a read error. The CDR3 region is CASREGRGDGYTF. For the CDR3, the DNA is TGTGCCAGCAGGGAAGGTAGGGGAGATGGCTACACCTTC. The chain recombines TRBV6-1 with TRBJ1-2; maybe TRBD1 (5 bases). The CDR3 is made up of 13 amino acids. Per the germline V gene, CDR1 is MNHNS and CDR2 is SASEGT.

This clone was observed a few times. The chain combines TRBV10-3 with TRBJ1-5, with 8 nucleotides matching TRBD1. The CDR3 consists of 19 residues. CDR1 ENHRY and CDR2 SYGVKD come from the germline V gene. The ends lost 2 bases at V and 2 bases at J; junction bases unmatched: 14. The CDR3 spells CAISEKRTGLMLGNQPQHF. The CDR3, as DNA: TGTGCCATCAGTGAGAAGAGGACAGGGTTAATGTTGGGCAATCAGCCCCAGCATTTT.

The chain has TRBV29-1 and TRBJ2-4; D may be TRBD1 (6 bases). The length of the CDR3 is 14 residues. V lost 4 bases, J lost 6 bases, and 16 bases lay in between. Germline CDR1 SQVTM, CDR2 ANQGSEA. In DNA, the CDR3 is TGCAGCGTTGTAGGGGGAGAGAGGTTAAACATTCAGTACTTC. Amino acids: CSVVGGERLNIQYF.

This clone has just a few counts. The chain carries TRBV2 and TRBJ2-3, with D uncertain. The CDR3 has 12 amino acids. Germline V CDR1 and CDR2: SNHLY, FYNNEI. Trimming took 9 bases from V and 1 from J, leaving 8 bases between them. CDR3 sequence: CARGQGTDTQYF. The CDR3 nucleotides are TGTGCCAGGGGCCAGGGCACAGATACGCAGTATTTT. Based on the CDR3 plus reference TRBV2 and TRBJ2-3, the full variable domain is EPEVTQTPSHQVTQMGQEVILRCVPISNHLYFYWYRQILGQKVEFLVSFYNNEISEKSEIFDDQFSVERPDGSNFTLKIRSTKLEDSAMYFCARGQGTDTQYFGPGTRLTVL.

This clone occurred a few times. J is TRBJ2-7 and V is TRBV7-3; D is uncertain. The CDR3 sequence is 13 residues long. Germline values: CDR1 SGHTA, CDR2 FQGTGA. The V gene lost 2 bases and the J gene lost 6 bases, with 11 bases spanning the gap. CDR3 coding DNA: TGTGCCAGCAGCTTAGGTTTAGCAGGCGAGCAGTACTTC. It translates to CASSLGLAGEQYF.

CDR3 sequence: CASSRVAGANVLTF. The CDR3 DNA follows: TGCGCCAGTAGCAGGGTAGCTGGGGCCAACGTCCTGACTTTC. The rearrangement joins TRBV5-1 to TRBJ2-6; D may be TRBD1 (5 bases). This CDR3 has 14 amino acids. Germline assignment: CDR1 SGHRS and CDR2 YFSETQ. Trimming stripped 8 bases from V and 2 bases from J, with 11 bases between.

In its sample, this clone was seen a few times. This chain links TRBV18 with TRBJ1-1, with a possible D match to TRBD1 (5 bases). This CDR3 comprises 13 residues. Germline V gene lookup returns CDR1 KGHSH and CDR2 LQKENI. Trimming pared 2 bases from V and 4 bases from J, leaving 8 bases between. The CDR3 DNA reads as TGTGCCAGCTCACCAAGCGGGGCCACTGAAGCTTTCTTT. Its translation is CASSPSGATEAFF.

This clone has only a few counts. V usage is TRBV11-1 and J usage is TRBJ2-7, with TRBD1 as a possible D gene (5 bases). Trimming stripped 2 bases from V and 1 base from J, with 9 bases between. This CDR3 spans 14 amino acids. Germline V gives CDR1 SGHAT, CDR2 FQDESV (reference sequence). This CDR3 is CASSLRQWSYEQYF. The CDR3 nucleotides are TGTGCCAGCAGCTTAAGACAGTGGTCCTACGAGCAGTACTTC.

The chain couples TRBV28 to TRBJ1-2; 8 bases fit TRBD1. Losses at the gene ends were 2 bases for V and 8 bases for J; bases not matched to a gene: 7. Germline V CDR1 and CDR2: MDHEN, SYDVKM. The CDR3 covers 14 residues. In nucleotides, the CDR3 is TGTGCCAGCAGTTTAGCAGGGGGCGCGTACGGCTACACCTTC. Its protein product is CASSLAGGAYGYTF.

This sequence joins TRBV9 and TRBJ2-7; D is uncertain. Trimming took off 0 bases at V and 0 bases at J, with 19 bases between the two ends. The CDR3 extends over 18 amino acids. Per germline, CDR1 SGDLS and CDR2 YYNGEE. For the CDR3, the DNA is TGTGCCAGCAGCGTAGTGGGGATTAAGGTACCGAGCTCCTACGAGCAGTACTTC. Protein: CASSVVGIKVPSSYEQYF.

The table lists this clone with a few counts. In the same sample, other DNA sequences code for this CDR3. The J gene is TRBJ2-3, the V gene TRBV10-3; 7 bases are a match to TRBD2. V lost 6 bases and J lost 1; bases outside the gene matches: 1. Germline CDR1 ENHRY, CDR2 SYGVKD. The CDR3 totals 13 residues. The DNA of the CDR3 is TGTGCCATCAGCCTAGCGGGCACAGATACGCAGTATTTT. Its protein product is CAISLAGTDTQYF.

The chain uses TRBV27 and TRBJ2-1; D remains unclear. CDR1 is MNHEY, CDR2 SMNVEV, per germline (reference sequence). V was trimmed by 5 bases and J by 1 base, leaving 9 bases between them. The CDR3 covers 14 residues. This CDR3 is CASSPRTSYNEQFF. In DNA form, the CDR3 reads TGTGCCAGCAGTCCCCGGACGTCCTACAATGAGCAGTTCTTC.

The count of this clone is one. The chain links TRBV6-5 to TRBJ1-3; D may be TRBD1 (5 bases). Deletions cut 6 bases from V and 0 bases from J, with 9 bases between. This CDR3 has 14 amino acids. The germline V gene has CDR1 MNHEY and CDR2 SVGAGI. This CDR3 is CASRSGGSGNTIYF. The CDR3 DNA is TGTGCCAGCAGGTCGGGGGGCTCTGGAAACACCATATATTTT.

The chain is built from TRBV7-3 and TRBJ1-1; D not certain. The V gene's germline CDR1 is SGHTA and CDR2 FQGTGA. V lost 2 bases, J lost 7 bases, and 11 bases lay in between. The CDR3 length is 13 residues. CDR3 protein: CASSLRPAGEAFF. Here the CDR3 DNA reads TGTGCCAGCAGCTTACGGCCGGCTGGTGAAGCTTTCTTT.

The chain combines TRBV30 with TRBJ1-1; TRBD1 matches at 7 bases. Per germline, CDR1 GTSNPN and CDR2 SVGIG (reference sequence). After removal of 1 base from V and 6 bases from J, the junction contained 5 bases not matched to a gene. CDR3 length equals 13 residues. CDR3 protein: CAWSADRVSEAFF. Here the CDR3 DNA reads TGTGCCTGGAGTGCAGACAGGGTATCTGAAGCTTTCTTT.

This sequence joins TRBV11-2 and TRBJ2-1; D possibly uses TRBD1 or TRBD2 (5 bases each). The length of the CDR3 is 13 residues. Germline V gene data show CDR1 as SGHAT and CDR2 as FQNNGV. Trimming took off 5 bases at V and 6 bases at J, with 11 bases between the two ends. CDR3 amino acids: CASSTRGRNEQFF. CDR3 sequence (DNA): TGTGCCAGCAGCACTCGGGGCCGCAATGAGCAGTTCTTC.

The chain carries TRBV18 and TRBJ2-3; D is possibly TRBD2 (7 bases). Germline V gene data show CDR1 as KGHSH and CDR2 as LQKENI. This CDR3 has 15 amino acids. V was clipped by 6 bases and J by 2 bases, with 15 bases between them. CDR3 protein: CASSHGGGHTDTQYF. DNA for the CDR3: TGTGCCAGCTCCCATGGGGGGGGCCACACAGATACGCAGTATTTT. Supplemented by reference TRBV18 and TRBJ2-3, the full variable domain reads NAGVMQNPRHLVRRRGQEARLRCSPMKGHSHVYWYRQLPEEGLKFMVYLQKENIIDESGMPKERFSAEFPKEGPSILRIQQVVRGDSAAYFCASSHGGGHTDTQYFGPGTRLTVL.

There are a few counts of this clone. DNA of the CDR3: TGTGCCAGCAGCCAAGCCCTTAAGGAAGATACGCAGTATTTT. Translation gives CASSQALKEDTQYF. The rearrangement uses TRBV4-2 and TRBJ2-3, with D hard to call. The V and J ends lost 1 base and 5 bases respectively, with 10 bases between them. Germline CDR1 LGHNA, CDR2 YNFKEQ. The CDR3 contains 14 residues.

The V gene is TRBV29-1, the J gene TRBJ2-2; 13 bases are shared with TRBD2. Trimming removed 7 bases from V and 0 bases from J; junction bases left unmatched: 8. The CDR3 extends over 17 amino acids. Per germline, CDR1 SQVTM and CDR2 ANQGSEA. The CDR3 is CSAVGTSGKPNTGELFF. The CDR3 DNA sequence: TGCAGCGCCGTAGGGACTAGCGGGAAACCGAACACCGGGGAGCTGTTTTTT.

A few counts support this clone. The J gene is TRBJ1-6, the V gene TRBV18, with 7 nucleotides matching TRBD1. The CDR3 length is 15 residues. With 0 bases clipped from V and 8 bases from J, the junction kept 4 bases outside the gene matches. Germline V CDR1 and CDR2: KGHSH, LQKENI. CDR3 nucleotide sequence: TGTGCCAGCTCACCACCGACAGGGAGGGATTCACCCCTCCACTTT. Protein sequence: CASSPPTGRDSPLHF.

V and J are TRBV29-1 and TRBJ1-2; 8 bases map to TRBD1. V gave up 6 bases and J gave up 5 bases; unmatched junction bases: 11. The germline gives CDR1 SQVTM, CDR2 ANQGSEA. The CDR3 has 14 amino acids. CDR3 residues: CSVAPGGLGYGYTF. DNA for the CDR3: TGCAGCGTGGCCCCAGGGGGCTTAGGGTATGGCTACACCTTC.

This clone was seen once. The V gene is TRBV7-8, the J gene TRBJ2-1; tentative D call: TRBD1 (6 bases). V dropped 6 bases and J dropped 9 bases, with 15 bases sitting between them. In germline, CDR1 is SGHVS, CDR2 FQNEAQ. There are 13 residues in the CDR3. The CDR3 bases are TGTGCCAGCAGTTCCCACAGGGAAAGTGAGCAGTTCTTC. It is translated as CASSSHRESEQFF.

This clone has only a few counts. This rearrangement joins TRBV7-2 to TRBJ1-2, with unresolved D. The germline V gene encodes CDR1 SGHTA and CDR2 FQGNSA. CDR3 length: 14 residues. V was clipped by 3 bases and J by 0 bases, with 8 bases between them. The chain's CDR3 is CASSFPQANYGYTF. For the CDR3, the DNA is TGTGCCAGCAGCTTCCCCCAGGCTAACTATGGCTACACCTTC. The full variable domain, its missing parts supplied by reference TRBV7-2 and TRBJ1-2, is GAGVSQSPSNKVTEKGKDVELRCDPISGHTALYWYRQSLGQGLEFLIYFQGNSAPDKSGLPSDRFSAERTGGSVSTLTIQRTQQEDSAVYLCASSFPQANYGYTFGSGTRLTVV.

The chain is built from TRBV4-3 and TRBJ1-2, with 11 bases aligning to TRBD1. Germline CDR1 LGHNA, CDR2 YSLEER. The CDR3 has 16 residues. V shed 2 bases, J shed 4 bases, and the junction held 6 bases outside the gene matches. This CDR3 is CASSQTGQGALYGYTF. In DNA form, the CDR3 reads TGCGCCAGCAGCCAAACCGGACAGGGGGCTCTCTATGGCTACACCTTC.

This clone was seen more than once but under ten times. The V and J genes are TRBV4-3 and TRBJ1-1, with TRBD1 matching over 7 bases. The trim removed 7 bases at V and 4 bases at J, leaving 6 bases unmatched. The CDR3 is 13 amino acids. Germline CDR1 LGHNA, CDR2 YSLEER. The CDR3 is CASINAGGTEAFF. DNA for the CDR3: TGCGCCAGCATCAACGCAGGGGGCACTGAAGCTTTCTTT.

This clone was picked up a small number of times. The chain is built from TRBV2 and TRBJ2-2; D unresolved. CDR3 size: 13 residues. V was shortened by 6 bases and J by 3 bases, with 8 bases between the two germline ends. Germline loops: CDR1 SNHLY, CDR2 FYNNEI. The CDR3 loop is CASRFQYTGELFF. CDR3 sequence (DNA): TGTGCCAGCAGGTTTCAGTACACCGGGGAGCTGTTTTTT. The full variable domain, in which reference TRBV2 and TRBJ2-2 provide the parts outside the CDR3, is EPEVTQTPSHQVTQMGQEVILRCVPISNHLYFYWYRQILGQKVEFLVSFYNNEISEKSEIFDDQFSVERPDGSNFTLKIRSTKLEDSAMYFCASRFQYTGELFFGEGSRLTVL.